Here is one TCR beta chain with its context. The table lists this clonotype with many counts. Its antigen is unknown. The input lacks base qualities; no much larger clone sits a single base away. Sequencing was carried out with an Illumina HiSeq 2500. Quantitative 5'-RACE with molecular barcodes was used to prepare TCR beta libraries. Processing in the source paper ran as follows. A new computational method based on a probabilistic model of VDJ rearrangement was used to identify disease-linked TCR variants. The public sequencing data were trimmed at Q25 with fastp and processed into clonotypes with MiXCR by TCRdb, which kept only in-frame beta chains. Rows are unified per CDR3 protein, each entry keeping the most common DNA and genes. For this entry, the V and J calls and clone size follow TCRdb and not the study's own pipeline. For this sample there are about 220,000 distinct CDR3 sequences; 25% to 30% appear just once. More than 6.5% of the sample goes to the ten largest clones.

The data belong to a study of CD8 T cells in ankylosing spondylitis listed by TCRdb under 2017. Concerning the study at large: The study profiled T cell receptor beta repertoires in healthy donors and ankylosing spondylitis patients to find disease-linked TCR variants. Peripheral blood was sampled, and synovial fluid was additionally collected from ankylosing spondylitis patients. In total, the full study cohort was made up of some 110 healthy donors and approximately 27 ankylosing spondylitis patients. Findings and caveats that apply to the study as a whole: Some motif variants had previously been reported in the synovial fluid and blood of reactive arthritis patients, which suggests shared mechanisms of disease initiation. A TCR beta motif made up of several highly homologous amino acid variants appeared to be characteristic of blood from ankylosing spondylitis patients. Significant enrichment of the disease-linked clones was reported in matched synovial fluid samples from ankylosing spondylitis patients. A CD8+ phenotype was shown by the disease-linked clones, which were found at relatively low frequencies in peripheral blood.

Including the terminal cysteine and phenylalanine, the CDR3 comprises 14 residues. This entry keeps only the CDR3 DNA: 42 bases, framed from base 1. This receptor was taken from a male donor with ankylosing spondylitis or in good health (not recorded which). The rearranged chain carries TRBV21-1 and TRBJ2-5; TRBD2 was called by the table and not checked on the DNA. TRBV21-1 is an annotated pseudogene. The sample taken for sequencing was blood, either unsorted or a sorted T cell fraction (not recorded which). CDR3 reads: CASSKAEGRETQYF. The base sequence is TGTGCCAGCAGCAAAGCTGAGGGTCGGGAGACCCAGTACTTC.